Listed here is a single TCR beta chain. The data derive from a study of T-cell reconstitution after alpha-beta-depleted transplantation in children. Germline V gives CDR1 KGHSH, CDR2 LQKENI. V dropped 2 bases and J dropped 7 bases, with 15 bases sitting between them. This CDR3 has 15 amino acids. Construction of the TCRbeta library involved unique molecular identifiers. Using its own MiXCR run on the PCR reads, TCRdb lists one record per CDR3 protein. This table has about 500,000 distinct CDR3 sequences, less than 35% appearing once. This TCR was sampled from a human donor who donated a stem cell graft to a child with aplastic anemia. This rearrangement joins TRBV18 to TRBJ2-1, with D possibly matching TRBD1 (6 bases). Sample: PBMCs from the stem cell graft donor, taken from the stem cell graft. The CDR3 nucleotides are TGTGCCAGCTCACCAAGACAGGTCAATTTAAATGAGCAGTTCTTC. Residues: CASSPRQVNLNEQFF. Together with reference TRBV18 and TRBJ2-1, the CDR3 gives the full variable domain: NAGVMQNPRHLVRRRGQEARLRCSPMKGHSHVYWYRQLPEEGLKFMVYLQKENIIDESGMPKERFSAEFPKEGPSILRIQQVVRGDSAAYFCASSPRQVNLNEQFFGPGTRLTVL.